This passage covers 26 T cell receptor beta chains from one sample sequenced in a study of T cells in Graves' hyperthyroidism and ophthalmopathy. What was amplified from RNA transcripts were TCR beta CDR3 regions. Using the HTBI primer set, a first-round RT-PCR was run on the TCR CDR3. TCRdb fed the multiplex PCR reads into MiXCR, producing one record per CDR3 protein. Seen here are some 360,000 distinct CDR3 sequences, 18% observed once, and the top ten hold 15% to 18%. The material sequenced was blood. All receptors derive from a woman aged 40 to 55 with Graves' ophthalmopathy.

This clonotype has a count of ten or more. V and J are TRBV19 and TRBJ1-1, with D hard to call. The V gene lost 3 bases and the J gene lost 2 bases, with 13 bases spanning the gap. Germline loops: CDR1 LNHDA, CDR2 SQIVND (reference sequence). The CDR3 runs 15 residues. The CDR3 coding sequence is TGTGCCAGTAGTATGACGGCATCCCAAAACACTGAAGCTTTCTTT. This codes for CASSMTASQNTEAFF.

In this sample, this clonotype turned up a few times. The chain carries TRBV4-1 and TRBJ2-7; 10 bases match TRBD2. Germline V gives CDR1 MGHRA, CDR2 YSYEKL. The CDR3 loop spans 15 amino acids. V dropped 0 bases and J dropped 3; count of bases not matched to a gene: 2. The CDR3 loop reads CASSQEPSGSYEQYF. The DNA for the CDR3 is TGCGCCAGCAGCCAAGAGCCTAGCGGGAGCTACGAGCAGTACTTC.

This clonotype showed up many times. V usage is TRBV20-1 and J usage is TRBJ2-7, with 8 bases fitting TRBD2. J was trimmed by 1 base and V by 3 bases; bases with no gene match: 5. The CDR3 length is 14 residues. CDR1 is DFQATT and CDR2 is SNEGSKA in the germline V gene (reference sequence). The CDR3 DNA reads as TGCAGTGCTAGCGGGAGGGCCAAGTCCTACGAGCAGTACTTC. Amino acid sequence: CSASGRAKSYEQYF.

This clonotype was detected ten times or more. The V call is TRBV28, the J call TRBJ2-5; 7 bases fit TRBD2. J gave up 5 bases and V 7 bases, and 13 bases lay outside the gene matches. The CDR3 spans 15 residues. Germline lookup yields CDR1 MDHEN and CDR2 SYDVKM. The CDR3 DNA reads TGTGCCAGCACCCCAAGGACTAGTTATATTGAGACCCAGTACTTC. This translates into CASTPRTSYIETQYF.

This clonotype was seen at least ten times. The chain joins TRBV7-9 to TRBJ1-1, with 7 bases fitting TRBD1. There are 12 residues in the CDR3. V shed 8 bases, J shed 7 bases, and the junction held 7 bases outside the gene matches. The germline V gene has CDR1 SEHNR and CDR2 FQNEAQ (reference sequence). The CDR3 is CASGGTVREAFF. CDR3 sequence (DNA): TGTGCCAGCGGGGGGACAGTCCGTGAAGCTTTCTTT.

V gene TRBV20-1 combines with J gene TRBJ2-7; D gene unclear. Germline CDR1 DFQATT, CDR2 SNEGSKA (reference sequence). The CDR3 covers 11 residues. V was cut by 3 bases and J by 6 bases, with 9 bases left in between. The DNA for the CDR3 is TGCAGTGCTAGTCCCTCCCTCGAGCAGTACTTC. Translated: CSASPSLEQYF.

The chain joins TRBV20-1 to TRBJ2-5, with 8 positions matching TRBD2. CDR3 length: 13 residues. CDR1 is DFQATT and CDR2 is SNEGSKA in the germline V gene (reference sequence). V shed 0 bases and J 3 bases; nucleotides not matched to a gene: 0. DNA for the CDR3: TGCAGTGCTAGAGATAGCGGGAAAGAGACCCAGTACTTC. Its protein product is CSARDSGKETQYF.

This clonotype was detected many times. The chain uses TRBV29-1 and TRBJ2-7; TRBD1 aligns across 8 bases. Germline V CDR1 and CDR2: SQVTM, ANQGSEA. The CDR3 runs to 12 residues. With 6 bases clipped from V and 3 bases from J, the junction kept 4 bases outside the gene matches. CDR3 in amino acids: CSVADRGYEQYF. The CDR3 coding sequence is TGCAGCGTCGCTGACAGGGGCTACGAGCAGTACTTC.

A remark on this clonotype: This sequence may be a read error, since a much larger clone differs from it by one base. The chain couples TRBV27 to TRBJ2-1; D gene unclear. This CDR3 has 15 amino acids. Per germline, CDR1 MNHEY and CDR2 SMNVEV (reference sequence). CDR3 sequence reads: CASSLQQNSYNEQLF. CDR3 nucleotides: TGTGCCAGCAGTTTGCAGCAAAACTCCTACAATGAGCAGCTCTTC.

In this sample, this clonotype turned up a few times. This sequence joins TRBV6-1 and TRBJ2-7, with 9 bases identical to TRBD2. There are 15 residues in the CDR3. Germline assignment: CDR1 MNHNS and CDR2 SASEGT. J lost 1 base, V lost 5 bases, and 6 bases had no gene match. The chain's CDR3 is CASSTQRGASYEQYF. CDR3 nucleotide sequence: TGTGCCAGCAGTACGCAGCGGGGGGCATCCTACGAGCAGTACTTC.

This clonotype was detected ten times or more. This may stem from a read error, because a much larger clone lies one nucleotide away. The rearrangement uses TRBV15 and TRBJ1-1, with D tentatively TRBD1 (6 bases). Germline V gene sequence: CDR1 LNHNV, CDR2 YYDKDF (reference sequence). This CDR3 contains 11 residues. The chain's CDR3 is CVTQGLAEAFF. In nucleotides, the CDR3 is TGTGTCACCCAGGGGCTCGCTGAAGCTTTCTTT.

This clonotype was recorded many times. The V call is TRBV12-3 or TRBV12-4, the J call TRBJ1-1; D is undetermined. The CDR3 length is 16 residues. The V and J ends lost 4 bases and 5 bases respectively, with 20 bases between them. The CDR3: CASSSFLSPVGTEAFF. DNA of the CDR3: TGTGCCAGCAGTTCCTTTCTCTCACCCGTAGGTACTGAAGCTTTCTTT.

This clonotype was picked up many times. The gene calls are TRBV24-1 and TRBJ2-5; a possible D gene is TRBD2 (5 bases). Trimming cost V 9 bases and J 2 bases, with 6 bases left between them. The CDR3 is made up of 11 amino acids. Germline V gene sequence: CDR1 KGHDR, CDR2 SFDVKD. In nucleotides, the CDR3 is TGTGCCACCCGCGGGCAAGAGACCCAGTACTTC. Its protein product is CATRGQETQYF.

This chain links TRBV27 with TRBJ1-1; unclear D gene. Per germline, CDR1 MNHEY and CDR2 SMNVEV (reference sequence). This CDR3 has 14 amino acids. V gave up 2 bases and J gave up 5 bases, with 12 bases separating them. CDR3 bases: TGTGCCAGCAGTTTACCGAATCTGGGGACTGAAGCTTTCTTT. It yields the protein CASSLPNLGTEAFF.

This clonotype was seen many times. The chain couples TRBV9 to TRBJ2-7, with D tentatively TRBD2 (6 bases). There are 15 residues in the CDR3. Germline V lookup: CDR1 SGDLS, CDR2 YYNGEE. Trimming removed 0 bases at V and 2 bases at J, with 12 bases between. The CDR3 here is CASSVGGGATYEQYF. As DNA, the CDR3 is TGTGCCAGCAGCGTAGGTGGAGGGGCGACCTACGAGCAGTACTTC.

The rearrangement uses TRBV11-2 and TRBJ1-3, with D perhaps TRBD1 (6 bases). Trimming pared 7 bases from V and 0 bases from J, leaving 19 bases between. The CDR3 has 17 residues. The V gene's germline CDR1 is SGHAT and CDR2 FQNNGV. CDR3 bases: TGTGCCAGCATCCCCCGAGGGGGGGGATTCTCTGGAAACACCATATATTTT. Residues: CASIPRGGGFSGNTIYF.

This clonotype was seen at least ten times. This chain joins TRBV28 and TRBJ1-5; D remains unclear. V lost 10 bases to trimming and J lost 10 bases, with 17 bases between them. Germline CDR1 reads MDHEN; CDR2 reads SYDVKM. The CDR3 is made up of 12 amino acids. Written as DNA, the CDR3 is TGTGCCAACACCCTTGGGATCCTACCCCAGCATTTT. It encodes CANTLGILPQHF.

This clonotype was seen repeatedly, ten times or more. CDR3 bases: TGTGCCAGCAGCCCAAGTTTTGGGCCCCAAGAGACCCAGTACTTC. It encodes CASSPSFGPQETQYF. This chain connects TRBV6-1 to TRBJ2-5; the D is unclear. This CDR3 region has 15 residues. V lost 6 bases to trimming and J lost 1 base, with 15 bases between them. The V gene's germline CDR1 is MNHNS and CDR2 SASEGT.

This clonotype was recorded many times. With a much larger clone just one base away, this may be a read error. The CDR3 region is CSVLNGGSPYEQYF. DNA of the CDR3: TGCAGCGTGCTAAATGGGGGGAGCCCCTACGAGCAGTACTTC. This rearrangement joins TRBV29-1 to TRBJ2-7; maybe TRBD2 (6 bases). The CDR3 runs 14 residues. V was pared by 6 bases and J by 2 bases, with 17 bases between. Per germline, CDR1 SQVTM and CDR2 ANQGSEA.

This clonotype was found many times. This chain uses TRBV19 with TRBJ1-4; D unclear. V was pared by 5 bases and J by 0 bases, with 10 bases between. The germline V gene has CDR1 LNHDA and CDR2 SQIVND (reference sequence). The CDR3 is 15 residues long. The CDR3 reads CASSLVLATNEKLFF. CDR3 in DNA: TGTGCCAGTAGTTTGGTACTTGCAACTAATGAAAAACTGTTTTTT.

The chain recombines TRBV3-1 with TRBJ2-4, with 11 positions matching TRBD2. Germline values: CDR1 LGHDT, CDR2 YNNKEL (reference sequence). The V and J ends lost 0 bases and 6 bases, in that order; junction bases with no gene match: 4. The CDR3 consists of 16 residues. CDR3: CASSQDLGLAVNIQYF. The CDR3 DNA reads as TGTGCCAGCAGCCAAGATCTGGGACTAGCGGTAAACATTCAGTACTTC.

This clonotype occurred many times. The chain uses TRBV29-1 and TRBJ2-7; maybe TRBD2 (7 bases). The CDR3 length is 13 residues. The V gene lost 4 bases and the J gene lost 3 bases, with 13 bases spanning the gap. The germline CDR1 and CDR2 sequences are SQVTM and ANQGSEA. The CDR3 sequence is CSVGGGAFYEQYF. Written as DNA, the CDR3 is TGCAGCGTTGGGGGGGGCGCATTCTACGAGCAGTACTTC.

The sample holds many counts of this clonotype. V usage is TRBV29-1 and J usage is TRBJ2-3; 8 positions agree with TRBD2. The germline V gene has CDR1 SQVTM and CDR2 ANQGSEA. CDR3 length: 15 residues. V lost 7 bases, J lost 3 bases, and 12 bases stayed unmatched. The DNA for the CDR3 is TGCAGCGGGGTCCGGGGGGGAGGGAGGACAGATACGCAGTATTTT. The encoded protein is CSGVRGGGRTDTQYF.

This clonotype was seen repeatedly, ten times or more. This chain joins TRBV9 and TRBJ1-6; D is uncertain. The CDR3 runs 15 residues. V dropped 0 bases and J dropped 6 bases, with 10 bases sitting between them. From germline, CDR1 is SGDLS and CDR2 YYNGEE. CDR3 bases: TGTGCCAGCAGCGTAGTGTCGGACGGTAATTCACCCCTCCACTTT. Translating it yields CASSVVSDGNSPLHF.

There are a few counts of this clonotype. V usage is TRBV4-1 and J usage is TRBJ1-3; D is perhaps TRBD1 (5 bases). Trimming cost V 4 bases and J 0 bases, with 13 bases left between them. This CDR3 has 16 residues. Germline V gives CDR1 MGHRA, CDR2 YSYEKL. Here the CDR3 DNA reads TGCGCCAGCAGCCTCGACCAGGGCATCTCTGGAAACACCATATATTTT. Translated: CASSLDQGISGNTIYF.

About this clonotype: It may be a read error: a sequence one base away is much more abundant. In DNA form, the CDR3 reads TGCGCCAGCAGCCAGAGTGAGAGGGACCCATACTATGGCTACACCTTC. As protein: CASSQSERDPYYGYTF. The J gene is TRBJ1-2, the V gene TRBV4-1; D may be TRBD1 (5 bases). V was cut by 3 bases and J by 3 bases, with 17 bases left in between. CDR3 length equals 16 residues. CDR1 is MGHRA and CDR2 is YSYEKL in the germline V gene.